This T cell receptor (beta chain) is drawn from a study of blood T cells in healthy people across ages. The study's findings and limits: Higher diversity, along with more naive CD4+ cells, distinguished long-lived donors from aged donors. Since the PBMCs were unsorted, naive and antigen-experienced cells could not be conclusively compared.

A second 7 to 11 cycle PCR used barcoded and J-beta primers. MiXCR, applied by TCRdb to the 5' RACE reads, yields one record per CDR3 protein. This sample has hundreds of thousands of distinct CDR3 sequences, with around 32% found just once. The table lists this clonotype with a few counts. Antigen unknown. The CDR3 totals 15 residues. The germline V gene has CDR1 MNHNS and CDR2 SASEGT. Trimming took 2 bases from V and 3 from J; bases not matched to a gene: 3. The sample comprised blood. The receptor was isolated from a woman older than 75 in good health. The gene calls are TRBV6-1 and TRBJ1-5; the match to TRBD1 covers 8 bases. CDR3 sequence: CASSEMGQDNQPQHF. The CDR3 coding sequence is TGTGCCAGCAGTGAAATGGGACAGGACAATCAGCCCCAGCATTTT.